This is a list of T cell receptor beta chains from one sample in a study of PD-L1 blockade in urothelial cancer. Using immunoSEQ multiplex PCR, the repertoire was profiled, and TCRdb retains in-frame clones only, with some absent. The sample consists of around 30,000 clones, 79% of them appearing once. This specimen consisted of PBMCs, obtained around atezolizumab (anti-PD-L1) treatment. These receptors were obtained from a man in his 70s with urothelial cancer. Both conserved end residues are part of each CDR3. The D gene is left open where the match is weak. A clone size is listed for some rows: how often the clone was seen (once, few, many), or a class if it is expanded.

cdr3_nt cdr3_aa clone_size v_call cdr3_length j_call d_call
TGTGCCAGCCGGAGGGGACAGGGCACAGATACGCAGTATTTT CASRRGQGTDTQYF NA TRBV6-5 14 TRBJ2-3 TRBD1
TGTGCCAGCAGCTCCCAAGTTACTAGCGGGGACTACGCAGATACGCAGTATTTT CASSSQVTSGDYADTQYF NA TRBV7-9 18 TRBJ2-3 TRBD2
TGTGCCAGCAGCTTACAAGGACAGATAGACAATGAGCAGTTCTTC CASSLQGQIDNEQFF NA TRBV5-4 15 TRBJ2-1 NA
TGTGCCAGCAGTCGCGGACATGGGGATGAGCAGTTCTTC CASSRGHGDEQFF NA TRBV6-1 13 TRBJ2-1 NA
TGCGCCAGCCCCCTAGCGGGAGAGGGGGAGGATGGCATTCAGTACTTC CASPLAGEGEDGIQYF NA TRBV10-1 16 TRBJ2-4 TRBD2
TGTGCCAGCAGTTTAGGCTCGCAGGGTCAGCATGAGCAGTTCTTC CASSLGSQGQHEQFF NA TRBV27 15 TRBJ2-1 NA
TGTGCCACCAGCAGTGCCCCGGGACAGGGGGCGCAAACTGAAGCTTTCTTT CATSSAPGQGAQTEAFF NA TRBV15 17 TRBJ1-1 TRBD1
TGTGCCAGTAGTATACCCACAGGTATCTATGGCTACACCTTC CASSIPTGIYGYTF NA TRBV19 14 TRBJ1-2 NA
TGCGCCAGCAGCTTGGGGCTGACAGGTGAAGCTTTCTTT CASSLGLTGEAFF NA TRBV5-1 13 TRBJ1-1 NA
TGTGCCAGCATTGATCCCCGGGGGTACCCTGGCTACACCTTC CASIDPRGYPGYTF few TRBV6-1 14 TRBJ1-2 NA
TGTGCCAGCAGCTCCCCTAGGGCGGGAGGGCAAATCTACAATGAGCAGTTCTTC CASSSPRAGGQIYNEQFF NA TRBV7-6 18 TRBJ2-1 TRBD2
TGTGCCAGCACCCGGGGGGGGACACCCACTGAAGCTTTCTTT CASTRGGTPTEAFF NA TRBV5-5 14 TRBJ1-1 NA
TGTGCCAGCAGTCGGACAGGGGGCAGGGTCGGGGAGCTGTTTTTT CASSRTGGRVGELFF few TRBV28 15 TRBJ2-2 TRBD1
TGTGCCAGTAGTATCGGGACAGTTACAGATACGCAGTATTTT CASSIGTVTDTQYF NA TRBV19 14 TRBJ2-3 TRBD1
TGCGCCAGCAGCCAAGGAGAGCGTCCAGGGTATGGCTACACCTTC CASSQGERPGYGYTF NA TRBV4-3 15 TRBJ1-2 NA
TGTGCCAGTAGTAGCTCATTACCCAGTGAAGCTTTCTTT CASSSSLPSEAFF NA TRBV19 13 TRBJ1-1 NA
TGTGCCAGCAGCCTAGGGGAGGCCCAAGATACGCAGTATTTT CASSLGEAQDTQYF NA TRBV7-9 14 TRBJ2-3 NA
TGTGCCAGCAGCGGTACGGGACTAGCGGAAAGCTCCTACGAGCAGTACTTC CASSGTGLAESSYEQYF NA TRBV7-9 17 TRBJ2-7 TRBD2
TGTGCCAGCTCTCCCGACACTTTGAACACTGAAGCTTTCTTT CASSPDTLNTEAFF NA TRBV18 14 TRBJ1-1 NA
TGCGCCAGCAGCTGGCGTAGCCAGAGCTCCTACAATGAGCAGTTCTTC CASSWRSQSSYNEQFF NA TRBV5-1 16 TRBJ2-1 NA
TGTGCCAGCAGTGGTCGACTAGCGGGGGGCATTAGTTCCTACAATGAGCAGTTCTTC CASSGRLAGGISSYNEQFF medium-sized TRBV2 19 TRBJ2-1 TRBD2
TGTGCCTTAATGGGACAGGGGGCTGGCGAGCAGTACTTC CALMGQGAGEQYF NA TRBV30 13 TRBJ2-7 TRBD1
TGTGCCAGCAAGCCGACACAAAGGCGTTACGAGCAGTACTTC CASKPTQRRYEQYF once TRBV27 14 TRBJ2-7 NA
TGTGCCAGCAGCTTGGTAGTAAGCAGGACTGAAGCTTTCTTT CASSLVVSRTEAFF NA TRBV5-5 14 TRBJ1-1 NA
TGTGCCTGGAGGCAGAAGGGGATTACCTACGAGCAGTACTTC CAWRQKGITYEQYF NA TRBV30 14 TRBJ2-7 NA
TGTGCCAGCAGGCGCGGTTTTACCGGGGAGCTGTTTTTT CASRRGFTGELFF few TRBV2 13 TRBJ2-2 NA
TGCAGTGCTAGTCTCAACACTGAAGCTTTCTTT CSASLNTEAFF NA TRBV20-1 11 TRBJ1-1 NA
TGTGCCAGCAGCTTGTACAGCACCACCCAGGAGCAGTACTTC CASSLYSTTQEQYF once TRBV7-8 14 TRBJ2-7 NA
TGTGCCAGCAGCCCTACTCCTAGCGGGGGGGTTTCCACAGATACGCAGTATTTT CASSPTPSGGVSTDTQYF NA TRBV5-4 18 TRBJ2-3 TRBD2
TGTGCCAGCAGTGAATTGGGACAGGGTCACTGGGGGCTGTTTTTT CASSELGQGHWGLFF NA TRBV25-1 15 TRBJ2-2 TRBD1
TGCGCCAGCAGCCAAGATCGGAGGGGGGGTGGAAACACCATATATTTT CASSQDRRGGGNTIYF NA TRBV4-1 16 TRBJ1-3 NA
TGTGCCAGCAGCTTACGGCCCCAGACGCGGGGGAACACCGGGGAGCTGTTTTTT CASSLRPQTRGNTGELFF NA TRBV7-2 18 TRBJ2-2 NA
TGTGCCAGCAGTGAGCGGAGGGGACAGGGGGTTAACTATGGCTACACCTTC CASSERRGQGVNYGYTF few TRBV28 17 TRBJ1-2 TRBD1
TGCGCCAGCAGCTCACGTAGGGATAGCGGAAGTAACACCGGGGAGCTGTTTTTT CASSSRRDSGSNTGELFF NA TRBV5-1 18 TRBJ2-2 NA
TGCGCCAGCAGCGCCCGGGACATTCAAGAGACCCAGTACTTC CASSARDIQETQYF NA TRBV5-1 14 TRBJ2-5 NA
TGTGCCAGCAGAGACAGGGACGCAGATACGCAGTATTTT CASRDRDADTQYF NA TRBV25-1 13 TRBJ2-3 TRBD1
TGCGCCAGCAGCCAAGAGGCCCGACTAGCGGGAGGCCCCGGTGAGCAGTTCTTC CASSQEARLAGGPGEQFF NA TRBV4-1 18 TRBJ2-1 TRBD2
TGCAGCGTGCCGGGACAGGGGGCCCCAGATACGCAGTATTTT CSVPGQGAPDTQYF NA TRBV29-1 14 TRBJ2-3 TRBD1
TGCGCCAGCTCGAGTCGGGACTTGGGAGAGACCCAGTACTTC CASSSRDLGETQYF NA TRBV4-1 14 TRBJ2-5 NA
TGTGCCAGTAGCCGCGAAAGGGGCACTGAAGCTTTCTTT CASSRERGTEAFF once TRBV19 13 TRBJ1-1 NA
TGTGCCAGCAGCTTAGCGCTGGCAGGGGCTGGAAACACCATATATTTT CASSLALAGAGNTIYF NA TRBV7-8 16 TRBJ1-3 NA
TGCGCCAGCAGCCTGTCGACAGGTATGGGTAACAATGAGCAGTTCTTC CASSLSTGMGNNEQFF few TRBV4-3 16 TRBJ2-1 NA
TGCGCCAGCAGCCAGGGACAGGGAACCTACAATGAGCAGTTCTTC CASSQGQGTYNEQFF NA TRBV4-1 15 TRBJ2-1 TRBD1
TGTGCCAGCAGCCAAGACTCCTTCACAGATACGCAGTATTTT CASSQDSFTDTQYF NA TRBV5-4 14 TRBJ2-3 NA
TGTGCCAGCTCCCCTAGGGGGACGAACTATGGCTACACCTTC CASSPRGTNYGYTF NA TRBV18 14 TRBJ1-2 NA
TGTGCCAGCATCCCTCGTGTTTCCCTCACAGATACGCAGTATTTT CASIPRVSLTDTQYF NA TRBV28 15 TRBJ2-3 NA